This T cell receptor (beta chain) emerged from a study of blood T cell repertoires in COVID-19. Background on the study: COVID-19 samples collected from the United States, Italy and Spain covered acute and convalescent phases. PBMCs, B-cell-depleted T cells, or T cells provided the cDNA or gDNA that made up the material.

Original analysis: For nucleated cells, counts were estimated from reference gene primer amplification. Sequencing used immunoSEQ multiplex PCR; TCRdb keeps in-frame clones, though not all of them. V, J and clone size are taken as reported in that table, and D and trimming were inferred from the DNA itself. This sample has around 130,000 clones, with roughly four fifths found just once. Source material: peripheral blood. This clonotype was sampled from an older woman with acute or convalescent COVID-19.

CDR3 DNA sequence: TGTGCCAGCTCACCACCGACGACAGGGGCACTCTATGGCTACACCTTC. Translating it yields CASSPPTTGALYGYTF. The chain is built from TRBV18 and TRBJ1-2; the match to TRBD1 covers 8 bases. The CDR3 is 16 residues long. V lost 0 bases to trimming and J lost 4 bases; unmatched junction nucleotides: 7. The germline gives CDR1 KGHSH, CDR2 LQKENI.